Below, 8 T cell receptor beta chains from the same sample are listed, as sequenced in a study of T cell responses to AZD1222 COVID-19 vaccine. Some clones are missing from TCRdb's copy, which holds only in-frame ones; the method was immunoSEQ multiplex PCR. Altogether more than 85,000 clones are present, about 88% being singletons, with the ten largest covering roughly 1.6%. The sequences come from peripheral blood, collected on day 0 of AZD1222 vaccination. The source of these receptors is an adult in good health.

The chain has TRBV7-9 and TRBJ1-2, with no clear D. CDR1 and CDR2 from the germline V gene are SEHNR and FQNEAQ (reference sequence). Deletions cut 4 bases from V and 7 bases from J, with 10 bases between. The CDR3 is made up of 12 amino acids. CDR3 protein: CASSSREGGYTF. CDR3 nucleotides: TGTGCCAGCAGCTCAAGGGAGGGTGGCTACACCTTC.

The chain couples TRBV28 to TRBJ1-1; 8 bases fit TRBD1. This CDR3 contains 15 residues. Germline loops: CDR1 MDHEN, CDR2 SYDVKM. V was pared by 5 bases and J by 0 bases, with 5 bases of the junction left unmatched. The CDR3 region is CASSTGQAVNTEAFF. The CDR3 DNA follows: TGTGCCAGCAGTACGGGACAGGCCGTGAACACTGAAGCTTTCTTT.

The chain employs TRBV12-3 or TRBV12-4 and TRBJ1-2, with a possible D match to TRBD1 (5 bases). The germline V and J ends were trimmed by 6 bases and 4 bases, with 9 bases remaining between them. CDR3 size: 12 residues. The CDR3 here is CASSAGIYGYTF. CDR3 nucleotides: TGTGCCAGCAGCGCAGGGATCTATGGCTACACCTTC.

The chain employs TRBV5-5 and TRBJ1-1, with D possibly matching TRBD1 (5 bases). The CDR3 contains 13 residues. V gave up 1 base and J gave up 1 base, with 5 bases separating them. The germline CDR1 and CDR2 sequences are SGHKS and YYEKEE (reference sequence). CDR3 protein: CASSLRGNTEAFF. CDR3 DNA sequence: TGTGCCAGCAGCTTGAGGGGGAACACTGAAGCTTTCTTT.

The chain recombines TRBV12-3 or TRBV12-4 with TRBJ2-1, with TRBD2 matching 7 bases. J lost 14 bases, V lost 3 bases, and 1 base had no gene match. The CDR3 contains 10 residues. The CDR3 nucleotides read TGTGCCAGCAGTTTGACTAGCAAGTTCTTC. Translated, it gives CASSLTSKFF.

The gene calls are TRBV18 and TRBJ1-1; D is ambiguous. Germline loops: CDR1 KGHSH, CDR2 LQKENI. This CDR3 contains 13 residues. V was clipped by 2 bases and J by 4 bases, with 8 bases between them. CDR3 sequence (DNA): TGTGCCAGCTCACCAGGGTCTGGCACTGAAGCTTTCTTT. Protein product: CASSPGSGTEAFF.

The chain uses TRBV19 and TRBJ1-2, with 11 bases aligning to TRBD1. The CDR3 totals 16 residues. Germline trimming cut 5 bases from V and 4 bases from J; bases unmatched to any gene: 9. Germline V gene data show CDR1 as LNHDA and CDR2 as SQIVND (reference sequence). In DNA form, the CDR3 reads TGTGCCAGTAGTGTGACAGCGGGACAGGGGGGCTATGGCTACACCTTC. Translated: CASSVTAGQGGYGYTF.

This rearrangement joins TRBV19 to TRBJ1-1, with a tentative D call TRBD1 (6 bases). The CDR3 extends over 13 amino acids. Germline CDR1 is LNHDA and CDR2 is SQIVND (reference sequence). V was pared by 1 base and J by 7 bases, with 10 bases between. CDR3 amino acids: CASSIAGEVEAFF. DNA of the CDR3: TGTGCCAGTAGTATAGCAGGGGAGGTTGAAGCTTTCTTT.